This T cell receptor (beta chain) comes out of a study of shared clonotypes between healthy human individuals. Study-level findings and limits: Among a handful of donors, roughly 5% of naive CD4 clonotypes were found in common.

Trimming took 2 bases from V and 7 from J, leaving 8 bases between them. Germline V gene data show CDR1 as KGHSH and CDR2 as LQKENI. There are 12 residues in the CDR3. This clone was found once. What it recognizes is unknown. Sequencing used immunoSEQ multiplex PCR; TCRdb keeps in-frame clones, though not all of them. Of about 510,000 clones listed, 90% to 96% are singletons. This chain uses TRBV18 with TRBJ1-1; D is uncertain. Material for sequencing was naive CD4+ T cells sorted from blood. Subset denoted: CD45RA+ positively selected. The source is a young woman in good health. CDR3 region: CASSPWAGEAFF. The DNA of the CDR3 is TGTGCCAGCTCACCATGGGCCGGTGAAGCTTTCTTT.